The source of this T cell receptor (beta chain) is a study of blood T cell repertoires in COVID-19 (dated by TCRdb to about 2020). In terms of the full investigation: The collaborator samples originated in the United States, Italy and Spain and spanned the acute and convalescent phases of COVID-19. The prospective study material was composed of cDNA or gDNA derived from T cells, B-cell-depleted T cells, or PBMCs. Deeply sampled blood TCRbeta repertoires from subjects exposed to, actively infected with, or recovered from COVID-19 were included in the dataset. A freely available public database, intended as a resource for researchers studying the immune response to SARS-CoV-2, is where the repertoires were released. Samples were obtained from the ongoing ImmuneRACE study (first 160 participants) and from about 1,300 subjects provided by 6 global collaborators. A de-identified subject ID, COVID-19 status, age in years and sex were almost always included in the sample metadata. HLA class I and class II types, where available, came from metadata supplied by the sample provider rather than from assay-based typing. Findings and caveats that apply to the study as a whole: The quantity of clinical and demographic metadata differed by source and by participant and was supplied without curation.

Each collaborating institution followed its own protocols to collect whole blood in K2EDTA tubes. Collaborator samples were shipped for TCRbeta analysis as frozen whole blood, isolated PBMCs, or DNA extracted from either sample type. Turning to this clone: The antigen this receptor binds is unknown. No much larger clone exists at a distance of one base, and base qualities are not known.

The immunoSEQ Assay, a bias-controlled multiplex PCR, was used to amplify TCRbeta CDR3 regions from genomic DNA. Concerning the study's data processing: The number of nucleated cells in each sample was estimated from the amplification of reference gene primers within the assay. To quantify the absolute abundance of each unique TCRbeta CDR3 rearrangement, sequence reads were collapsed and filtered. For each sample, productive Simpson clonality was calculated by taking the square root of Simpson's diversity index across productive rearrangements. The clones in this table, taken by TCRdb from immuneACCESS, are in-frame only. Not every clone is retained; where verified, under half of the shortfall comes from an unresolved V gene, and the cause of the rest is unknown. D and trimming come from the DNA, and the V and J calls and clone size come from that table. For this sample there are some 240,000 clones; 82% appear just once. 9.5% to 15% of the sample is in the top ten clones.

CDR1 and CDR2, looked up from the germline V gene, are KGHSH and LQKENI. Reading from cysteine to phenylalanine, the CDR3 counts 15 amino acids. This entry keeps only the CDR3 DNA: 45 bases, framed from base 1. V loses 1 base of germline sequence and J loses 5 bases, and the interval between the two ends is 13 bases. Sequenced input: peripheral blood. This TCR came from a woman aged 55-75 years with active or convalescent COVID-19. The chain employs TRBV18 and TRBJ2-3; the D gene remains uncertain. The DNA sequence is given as TGTGCCAGCTCACCACTAGGAGATTCGGTAGATACGCAGTATTTT. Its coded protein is CASSPLGDSVDTQYF.